The clone carrying this TCR beta chain was observed a handful of times. As yet, its antigen is unknown. The germline V gene has CDR1 MNHEY and CDR2 SVGEGT. The V end was cut by 7 bases, the J end by 9 bases, with 12 bases between. The CDR3 runs 11 residues. No donor was unhealthy or non-Caucasian. This record comes from a study of identical twins. Study-wide findings and caveats: Findings depended on cross-sectional statistics rather than tracking the same donors. The models systematically underestimated how much out-of-frame TCR alpha was shared in monozygotic twins.

TCRdb ran MiXCR on the 5' RACE reads and lists one entry per CDR3 protein. This table has nearly 250,000 distinct CDR3 sequences, around 6.6% appearing once. Another study also made use of these data, one on yellow fever vaccine responses in identical twins. That source notes: Twins' vaccine T cell responses reportedly seemed partly convergent and partly personalized.

This chain links TRBV6-2 or TRBV6-3 with TRBJ2-5; possible D gene TRBD2, 5 bases. The sample taken for sequencing was memory (CD45RO+) T cells sorted from blood. This sequence originates from a woman younger than 30 in good health. Written as DNA, the CDR3 is TGTGCCAGCACCCTAGGGCGGGCCCAGTACTTC. Its translation is CASTLGRAQYF.